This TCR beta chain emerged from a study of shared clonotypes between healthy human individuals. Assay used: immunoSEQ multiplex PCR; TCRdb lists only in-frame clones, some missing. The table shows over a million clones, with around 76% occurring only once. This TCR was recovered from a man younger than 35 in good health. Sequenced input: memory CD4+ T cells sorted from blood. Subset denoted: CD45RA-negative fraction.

For the CDR3, the DNA is TGTGCCTGGACTATAGCGGGGGGCCCCTGGGGGACAGATACGCAGTATTTT. It encodes CAWTIAGGPWGTDTQYF. The chain employs TRBV30 and TRBJ2-3, with 10 nucleotides matching TRBD2. The CDR3 has 17 amino acids. Germline loops: CDR1 GTSNPN, CDR2 SVGIG (reference sequence). Losses at the gene ends were 4 bases for V and 3 bases for J; bases not matched to a gene: 13.